What follows are 12 T cell receptor beta chains derived from one specimen sequenced in a study of CD8+ T cells in alopecia areata. Isolated RNA was reverse transcribed into cDNA used as the sequencing template. TCRdb's copy holds only in-frame clones and misses some; the assay was immunoSEQ multiplex PCR. The sample consists of roughly 140,000 clones, approximately 60% of them appearing once. Sample: CD8+ T cells sorted from blood. Receptor source: a human donor in good health.

The V gene is TRBV7-9, the J gene TRBJ2-2; D is possibly TRBD2 (5 bases). Germline CDR1 is SEHNR and CDR2 is FQNEAQ (reference sequence). This CDR3 contains 12 residues. Between the trimmed V and J ends, which lost 1 base and 10 bases, there was a span of 7 bases. The CDR3 is CASSLVREELFF. The CDR3 DNA reads TGTGCCAGCAGCTTAGTACGGGAGGAGCTGTTTTTT.

The chain couples TRBV6-1 to TRBJ1-1; no definite D call. Trimming took 1 base from V and 4 from J, leaving 4 bases between them. Germline values: CDR1 MNHNS, CDR2 SASEGT. CDR3 length: 12 amino acids. The CDR3, as DNA: TGTGCCAGCAGTGAAGGACGCACTGAAGCTTTCTTT. It codes for CASSEGRTEAFF.

This chain connects TRBV4-1 to TRBJ2-7; no reliable D call. The CDR3 covers 15 residues. The V gene's germline CDR1 is MGHRA and CDR2 YSYEKL. V dropped 1 base and J dropped 2 bases, with 12 bases sitting between them. CDR3 bases: TGCGCCAGCAGCCAAGGGCTAGGTTCGGCCTACGAGCAGTACTTC. This translates into CASSQGLGSAYEQYF.

This chain connects TRBV29-1 to TRBJ2-1; TRBD1 matches 9 bases. With V trimmed by 7 bases and J by 5 bases, 9 bases remained unmatched. This CDR3 region has 14 residues. Germline-derived CDR1 and CDR2 are SQVTM and ANQGSEA. The DNA of the CDR3 is TGCAGCGGAGCCGGGACAGGGAGGGACAATGAGCAGTTCTTC. The encoded protein is CSGAGTGRDNEQFF.

The sample holds one count of this clone. This chain joins TRBV27 and TRBJ1-5; D unresolved. Germline assignment: CDR1 MNHEY and CDR2 SMNVEV (reference sequence). The germline V and J ends were trimmed by 2 bases and 4 bases, with 12 bases remaining between them. The CDR3 is 15 residues long. CDR3 amino acids: CASSLTGRPNQPQHF. The CDR3 DNA sequence: TGTGCCAGCAGTTTAACCGGCAGGCCTAATCAGCCCCAGCATTTT.

This clone was seen a handful of times. The J gene is TRBJ1-1, the V gene TRBV27; D unclear. V lost 2 bases and J 4 bases, leaving 8 bases between the germline ends. CDR1 is MNHEY, CDR2 SMNVEV, per germline (reference sequence). This CDR3 spans 13 amino acids. The CDR3 here is CASSLEVFTEAFF. The CDR3, as DNA: TGTGCCAGCAGTTTAGAAGTGTTCACTGAAGCTTTCTTT.

The rearrangement uses TRBV25-1 and TRBJ2-3, with no clear D. The CDR3 contains 13 residues. The ends were cut back, 1 base at V and 3 bases at J, with 5 bases in the middle. In germline, CDR1 is MGHDK, CDR2 SYGVNS. CDR3 sequence: CASSESRTDTQYF. In DNA, the CDR3 is TGTGCCAGCAGTGAATCTCGGACAGATACGCAGTATTTT.

The chain couples TRBV25-1 to TRBJ2-7; weak D call: TRBD1 (6 bases). V dropped 6 bases and J dropped 4 bases, with 22 bases sitting between them. CDR1 MGHDK and CDR2 SYGVNS come from the germline V gene. CDR3 length equals 16 residues. CDR3 protein: CASSPGDKFGQYEQYF. Written as DNA, the CDR3 is TGTGCCAGCAGCCCCGGGGACAAATTTGGACAGTACGAGCAGTACTTC.

This clone was seen a few times. CDR3 coding DNA: TGCAGCGTTGAGGAGAAATACGAGCAGTACTTC. Encoded protein: CSVEEKYEQYF. The chain is built from TRBV29-1 and TRBJ2-7; D is unclear. V was shortened by 3 bases and J by 4 bases, with 7 bases between the two germline ends. The CDR3 is 11 residues long. Germline V gives CDR1 SQVTM, CDR2 ANQGSEA.

This clone has only a few counts. V gene TRBV29-1 combines with J gene TRBJ2-7; D remains unclear. V lost 6 bases and J lost 2, with 14 bases in between. The germline gives CDR1 SQVTM, CDR2 ANQGSEA. The CDR3 runs 13 residues. CDR3 in DNA: TGCAGCGTGAGGACCTCTATGGCCTACGAGCAGTACTTC. This gives the protein CSVRTSMAYEQYF.

This clone turned up a few times. The chain recombines TRBV10-2 with TRBJ2-7, with no clear D. The germline gives CDR1 WSHSY, CDR2 SAAADI. The CDR3 length is 12 residues. The germline V and J ends were trimmed by 6 bases and 0 bases, with 6 bases remaining between them. The CDR3 here is CASRGSSYEQYF. The CDR3 region has the DNA TGCGCCAGCAGGGGGTCCTCCTACGAGCAGTACTTC.

This chain links TRBV1 with TRBJ2-2; TRBD2, the table's D call, was not compared with the DNA. TRBV1 is tagged as a pseudogene. The CDR3 loop spans 15 amino acids. Here the CDR3 reads CTSSQRNFRGGELFF. The CDR3 nucleotides are TGCACCAGCAGCCAAAGGAACTTTCGGGGCGGGGAGCTGTTTTTT.